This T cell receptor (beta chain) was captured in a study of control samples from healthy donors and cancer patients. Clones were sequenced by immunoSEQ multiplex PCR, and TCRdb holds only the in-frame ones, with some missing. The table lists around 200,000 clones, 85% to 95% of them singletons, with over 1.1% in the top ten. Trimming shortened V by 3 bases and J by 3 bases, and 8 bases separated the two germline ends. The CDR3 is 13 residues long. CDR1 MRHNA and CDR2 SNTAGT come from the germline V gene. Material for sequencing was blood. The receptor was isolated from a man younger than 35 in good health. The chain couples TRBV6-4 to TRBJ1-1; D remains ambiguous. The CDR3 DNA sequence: TGTGCCAGCAGTGAAGCTTGGGACACTGAAGCTTTCTTT. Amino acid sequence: CASSEAWDTEAFF.